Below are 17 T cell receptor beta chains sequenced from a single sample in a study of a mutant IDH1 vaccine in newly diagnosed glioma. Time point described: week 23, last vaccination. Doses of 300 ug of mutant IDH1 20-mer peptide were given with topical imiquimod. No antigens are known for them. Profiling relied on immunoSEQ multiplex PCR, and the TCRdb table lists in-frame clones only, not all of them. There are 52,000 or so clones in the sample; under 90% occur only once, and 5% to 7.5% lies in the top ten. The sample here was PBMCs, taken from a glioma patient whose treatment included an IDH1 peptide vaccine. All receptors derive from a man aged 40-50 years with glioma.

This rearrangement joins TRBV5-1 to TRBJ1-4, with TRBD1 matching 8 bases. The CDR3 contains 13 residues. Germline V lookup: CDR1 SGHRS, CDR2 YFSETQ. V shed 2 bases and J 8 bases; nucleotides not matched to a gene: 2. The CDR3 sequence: CASSFGQGEKLFF. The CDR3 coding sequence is TGCGCCAGCAGCTTCGGACAGGGAGAAAAACTGTTTTTT. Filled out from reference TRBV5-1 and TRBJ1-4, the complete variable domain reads KAGVTQTPRYLIKTRGQQVTLSCSPISGHRSVSWYQQTPGQGLQFLFEYFSETQRNKGNFPGRFSGRQFSNSRSEMNVSTLELGDSALYLCASSFGQGEKLFFGSGTQLSVL.

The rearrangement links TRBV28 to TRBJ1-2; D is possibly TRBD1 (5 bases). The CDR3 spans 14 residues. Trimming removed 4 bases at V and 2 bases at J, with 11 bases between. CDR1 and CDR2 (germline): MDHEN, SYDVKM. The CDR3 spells CASSSQGRNYGYTF. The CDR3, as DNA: TGTGCCAGCAGTTCGCAGGGTCGGAACTATGGCTACACCTTC.

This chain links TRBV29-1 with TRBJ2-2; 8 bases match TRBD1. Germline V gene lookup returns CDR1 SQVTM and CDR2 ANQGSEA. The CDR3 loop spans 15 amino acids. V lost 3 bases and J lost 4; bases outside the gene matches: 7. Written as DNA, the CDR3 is TGCAGCGTTGATCTCGGCAGGGGGCTCACCGGGGAGCTGTTTTTT. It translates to CSVDLGRGLTGELFF.

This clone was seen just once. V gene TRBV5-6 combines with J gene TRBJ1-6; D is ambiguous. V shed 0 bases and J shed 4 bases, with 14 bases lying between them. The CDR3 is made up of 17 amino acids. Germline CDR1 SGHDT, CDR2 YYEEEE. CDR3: CASSLGLGKPYNSPLHF. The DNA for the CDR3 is TGTGCCAGCAGCTTGGGGTTAGGGAAGCCGTATAATTCACCCCTCCACTTT. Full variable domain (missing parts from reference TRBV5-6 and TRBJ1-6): DAGVTQSPTHLIKTRGQQVTLRCSPKSGHDTVSWYQQALGQGPQFIFQYYEEEERQRGNFPDRFSGHQFPNYSSELNVNALLLGDSALYLCASSLGLGKPYNSPLHFGNGTRLTVT.

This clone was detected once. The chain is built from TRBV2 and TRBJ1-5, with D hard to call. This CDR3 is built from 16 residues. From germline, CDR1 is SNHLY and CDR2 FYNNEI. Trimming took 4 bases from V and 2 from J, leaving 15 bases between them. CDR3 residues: CASSGKWRGGNQPQHF. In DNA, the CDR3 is TGTGCCAGCAGTGGAAAGTGGCGGGGTGGCAATCAGCCCCAGCATTTT.

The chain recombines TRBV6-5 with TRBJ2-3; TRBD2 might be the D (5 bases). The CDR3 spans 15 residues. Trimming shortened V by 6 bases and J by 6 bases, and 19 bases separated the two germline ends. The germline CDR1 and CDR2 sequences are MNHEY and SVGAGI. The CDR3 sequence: CASSPSFLSADTQYF. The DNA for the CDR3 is TGTGCCAGCAGCCCCTCTTTTCTTAGCGCGGATACGCAGTATTTT.

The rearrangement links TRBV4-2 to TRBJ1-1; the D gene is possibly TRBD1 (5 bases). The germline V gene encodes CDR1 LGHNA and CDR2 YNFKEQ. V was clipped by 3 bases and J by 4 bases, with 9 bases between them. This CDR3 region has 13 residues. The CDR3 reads CASSHTQGTEAFF. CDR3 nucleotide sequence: TGTGCCAGCAGCCACACGCAGGGCACTGAAGCTTTCTTT.

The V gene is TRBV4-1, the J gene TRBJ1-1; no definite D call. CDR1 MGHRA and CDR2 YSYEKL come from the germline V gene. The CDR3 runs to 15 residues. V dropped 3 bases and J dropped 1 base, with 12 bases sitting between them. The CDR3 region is CASSQSRRENTEAFF. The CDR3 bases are TGCGCCAGCAGCCAGTCCAGACGGGAGAACACTGAAGCTTTCTTT.

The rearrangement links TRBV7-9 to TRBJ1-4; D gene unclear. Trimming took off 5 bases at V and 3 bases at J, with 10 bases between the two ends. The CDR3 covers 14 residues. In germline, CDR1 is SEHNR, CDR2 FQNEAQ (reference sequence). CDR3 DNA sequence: TGTGCCAGCAGCAACACAGCGGCTAATGAAAAACTGTTTTTT. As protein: CASSNTAANEKLFF.

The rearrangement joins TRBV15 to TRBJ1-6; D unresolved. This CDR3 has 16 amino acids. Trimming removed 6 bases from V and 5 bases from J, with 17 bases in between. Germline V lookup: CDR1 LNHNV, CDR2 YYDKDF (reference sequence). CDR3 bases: TGTGCCACCAGGGCGGCGGCCCATCGGAATAATTCACCCCTCCACTTT. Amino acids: CATRAAAHRNNSPLHF.

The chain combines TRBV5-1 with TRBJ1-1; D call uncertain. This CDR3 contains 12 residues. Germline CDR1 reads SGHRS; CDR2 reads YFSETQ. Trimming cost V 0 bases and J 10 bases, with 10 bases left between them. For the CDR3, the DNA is TGCGCCAGCAGCTTGGGCCAAAACACAGCTTTCTTT. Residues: CASSLGQNTAFF.

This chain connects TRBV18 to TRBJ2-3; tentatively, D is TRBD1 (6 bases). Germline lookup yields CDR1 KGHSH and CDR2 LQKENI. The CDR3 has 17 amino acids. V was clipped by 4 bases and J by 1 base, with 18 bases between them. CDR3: CASSQDHRVFGTDTQYF. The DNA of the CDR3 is TGTGCCAGCTCACAGGATCACAGGGTGTTCGGCACAGATACGCAGTATTTT.

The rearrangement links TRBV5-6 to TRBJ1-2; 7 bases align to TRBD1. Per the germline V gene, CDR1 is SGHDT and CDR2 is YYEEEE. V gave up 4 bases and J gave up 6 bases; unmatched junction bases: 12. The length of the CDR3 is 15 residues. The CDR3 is CASSLSPGGVNGYTF. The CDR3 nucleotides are TGTGCCAGCAGCCTAAGCCCAGGGGGTGTTAATGGCTACACCTTC.

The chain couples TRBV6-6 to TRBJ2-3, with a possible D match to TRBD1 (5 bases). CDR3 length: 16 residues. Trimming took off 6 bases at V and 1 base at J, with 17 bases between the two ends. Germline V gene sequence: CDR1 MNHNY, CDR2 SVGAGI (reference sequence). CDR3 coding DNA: TGTGCCAGCAGCTACAACAGCCTCAGGGGCACAGATACGCAGTATTTT. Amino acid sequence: CASSYNSLRGTDTQYF.

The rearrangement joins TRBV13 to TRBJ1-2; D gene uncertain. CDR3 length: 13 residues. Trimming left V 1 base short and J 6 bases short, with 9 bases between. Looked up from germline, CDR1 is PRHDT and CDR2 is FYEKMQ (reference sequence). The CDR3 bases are TGTGCCAGCAGCTTAGTACTTTTGAATGGCTACACCTTC. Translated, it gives CASSLVLLNGYTF.

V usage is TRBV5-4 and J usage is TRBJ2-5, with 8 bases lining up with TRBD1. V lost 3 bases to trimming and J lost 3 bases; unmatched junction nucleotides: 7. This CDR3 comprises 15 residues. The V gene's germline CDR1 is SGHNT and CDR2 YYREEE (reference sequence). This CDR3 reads CASSSGGAGKETQYF. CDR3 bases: TGTGCCAGCAGCTCAGGGGGCGCGGGGAAAGAGACCCAGTACTTC. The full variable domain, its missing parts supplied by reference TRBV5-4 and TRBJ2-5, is ETGVTQSPTHLIKTRGQQVTLRCSSQSGHNTVSWYQQALGQGPQFIFQYYREEENGRGNFPPRFSGLQFPNYSSELNVNALELDDSALYLCASSSGGAGKETQYFGPGTRLLVL.

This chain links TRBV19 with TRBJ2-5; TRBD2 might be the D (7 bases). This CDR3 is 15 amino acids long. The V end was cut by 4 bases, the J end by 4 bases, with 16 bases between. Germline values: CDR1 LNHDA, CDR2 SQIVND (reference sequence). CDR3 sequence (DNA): TGTGCCAGTAGTAAGGGGGGGAACCCCCGAGAGACCCAGTACTTC. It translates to CASSKGGNPRETQYF.